This record concerns one T cell receptor beta chain sequence. These data come from a study of CD8+CD57+ T cells in acquired aplastic anemia. Turning to the study itself: Sorted CD4+ and CD8+ cells gave a mean 3.2 ug DNA, range roughly 0.18 to 30 ug.

CDR3 size: 13 residues. Deletions cut 6 bases from V and 4 bases from J, with 12 bases between. Germline V gives CDR1 MNHEY, CDR2 SMNVEV (reference sequence). For CDR3 and TCR beta VDJ profiling, genomic DNA was the template used. Using its own MiXCR run on the reads, TCRdb lists one record per CDR3 protein. Among about 160,000 distinct CDR3 sequences, over 40% were seen once, and the ten largest hold 3.2%. CD8+CD57+ cell expansion, shown by flow cytometry, had occurred in the patients selected for sequencing. None of the patients had been given any therapy when their blood was sampled. The chain is built from TRBV27 and TRBJ1-2; possibly TRBD1 for D (6 bases). Sequences were obtained from sorted CD4+, CD8+, or CD8+CD57+ T cells (not recorded which) from PBMCs. This sequence was found in a human donor with aplastic anemia. CDR3 sequence reads: CASRGGNRYGYTF. The CDR3 DNA sequence: TGTGCCAGCAGAGGGGGTAATCGCTATGGCTACACCTTC.